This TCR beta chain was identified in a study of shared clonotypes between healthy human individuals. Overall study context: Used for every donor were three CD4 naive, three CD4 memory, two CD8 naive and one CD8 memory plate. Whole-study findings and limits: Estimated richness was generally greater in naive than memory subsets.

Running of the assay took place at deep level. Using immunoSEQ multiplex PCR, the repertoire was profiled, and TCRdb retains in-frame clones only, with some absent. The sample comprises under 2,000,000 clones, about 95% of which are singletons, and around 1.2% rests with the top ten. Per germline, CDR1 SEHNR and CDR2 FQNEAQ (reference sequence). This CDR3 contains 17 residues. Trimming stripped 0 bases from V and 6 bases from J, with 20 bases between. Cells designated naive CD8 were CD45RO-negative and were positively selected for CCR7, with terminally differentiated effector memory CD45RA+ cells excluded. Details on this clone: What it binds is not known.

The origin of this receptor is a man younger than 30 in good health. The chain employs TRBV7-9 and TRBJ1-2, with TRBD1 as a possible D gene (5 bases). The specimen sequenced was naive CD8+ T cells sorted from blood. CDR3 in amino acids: CASSLAFDSPIMDGYTF. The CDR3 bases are TGTGCCAGCAGCTTAGCGTTTGACAGCCCGATCATGGATGGCTACACCTTC. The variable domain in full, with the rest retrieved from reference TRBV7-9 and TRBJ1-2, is DTGVSQNPRHKITKRGQNVTFRCDPISEHNRLYWYRQTLGQGPEFLTYFQNEAQLEKSRLLSDRFSAERPKGSFSTLEIQRTEQGDSAMYLCASSLAFDSPIMDGYTFGSGTRLTVV.